This T cell receptor (beta chain) was captured by sequencing in a study of identifying expanded T cells in peripheral blood. To note about this clone: What it binds is not known.

Collection occurred without any documented infections or immune events in donors. Assay: immunoSEQ multiplex PCR; the TCRdb copy retains only in-frame clones and omits some. The table has more than 55,000 clones, roughly 86% seen once. Findings and limits, study-wide: Across healthy donors, higher total template counts meant significantly greater roughly 2-week count variance. Over approximately two and four weeks, about 17 and 20 clones changed, versus more than 1 between replicates.

The CDR3 is made up of 15 amino acids. Germline loops: CDR1 MDHEN, CDR2 SYDVKM. V lost 7 bases and J 0 bases, leaving 10 bases between the germline ends. This receptor was obtained from a person aged 18 to 70 in good health. The chain carries TRBV28 and TRBJ2-6; D call uncertain. Sequences were obtained from blood. CDR3 in DNA: TGTGCCAGCACCCAACCTATCTCTGGGGCCAACGTCCTGACTTTC. Protein sequence: CASTQPISGANVLTF.